This entry features one T cell receptor beta chain sequence. Its antigen is not identified. An end of the junction does not agree with germline; a read error may underlie this. CDR3 length: 11 residues. The record originates from a study of T cell repertoires in cytomegalovirus infection. Background on the study: Public TCR beta signatures marked donors with CMV infection and the matching HLA.

A single record per CDR3 protein comes from TCRdb applying MiXCR to the reads. The sample contains roughly 280,000 distinct CDR3 sequences, about 20% of which appear only once. Study-level points and caveats: Adding up the frequency of public TCR beta families identified people who carried CMV plus the relevant HLA. CMV-specific HLA-C-restricted TCR beta clonotypes dominated the ex vivo response.

The sequence was obtained from a human donor in good health (CMV status not recorded). Some clones in this sample may be carry-over from other donors' samples. This chain uses TRBV12-3 or TRBV12-4 with TRBJ2-1, with no clear D. The material sequenced was cultured PBMCs, taken from culture after CMV antigen stimulation. CDR3 residues: CASSLGAAEFF. CDR3 coding DNA: TGTGCCAGCAGCTTAGGCGCTGCGGAGTTCTTC.